The present T cell receptor (beta chain) was sequenced within a study of CD8 T cells in Susac syndrome. This clonotype was seen only once. With random hexamers, reverse transcription was performed on about 0.45 to 1 ug of RNA. TCRdb reprocessed the immunoSEQ multiplex PCR reads with MiXCR, giving one entry per CDR3 protein. The table records 150,000 to 200,000 distinct CDR3 sequences, about 95% of them present only once. TCR beta sequencing covered blood CD8+ and CD4+ T cells. CDR3 length: 11 amino acids. Germline V gene sequence: CDR1 DFQATT, CDR2 SNEGSKA (reference sequence). The V gene lost 6 bases and the J gene lost 8 bases, with 11 bases spanning the gap.

The receptor comes from a human donor in good health. Source material: CD4+ T cells from PBMCs. The chain uses TRBV20-1 and TRBJ2-1; unclear D gene. In DNA, the CDR3 is TGCAGTGCCCTCCTCATCGATGAGCAGTTCTTC. Encoded protein: CSALLIDEQFF.